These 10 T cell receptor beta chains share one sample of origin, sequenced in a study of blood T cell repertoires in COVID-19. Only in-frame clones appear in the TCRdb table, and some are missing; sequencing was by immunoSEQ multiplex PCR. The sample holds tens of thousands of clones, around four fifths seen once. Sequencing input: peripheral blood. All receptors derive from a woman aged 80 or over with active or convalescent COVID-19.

The CDR3 sequence is CASSFYGQNYRNTGELFF. CDR3 coding DNA: TGTGCCAGCAGCTTTTACGGACAGAATTACAGGAACACCGGGGAGCTGTTTTTT. The chain links TRBV5-6 to TRBJ2-2; tentative D call: TRBD1 (6 bases). With 2 bases removed from V and 1 base from J, the gap between germline ends came to 18 bases. Germline V CDR1 and CDR2: SGHDT, YYEEEE. The CDR3 runs 18 residues. Based on the CDR3 plus reference TRBV5-6 and TRBJ2-2, the full variable domain is DAGVTQSPTHLIKTRGQQVTLRCSPKSGHDTVSWYQQALGQGPQFIFQYYEEEERQRGNFPDRFSGHQFPNYSSELNVNALLLGDSALYLCASSFYGQNYRNTGELFFGEGSRLTVL.

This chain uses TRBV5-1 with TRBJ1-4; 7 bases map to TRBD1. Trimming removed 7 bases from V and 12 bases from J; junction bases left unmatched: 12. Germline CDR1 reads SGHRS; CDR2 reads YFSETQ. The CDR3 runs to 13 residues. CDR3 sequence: CASRPWTGTELFF. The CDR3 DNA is TGCGCCAGCCGACCCTGGACCGGGACAGAACTGTTTTTT.

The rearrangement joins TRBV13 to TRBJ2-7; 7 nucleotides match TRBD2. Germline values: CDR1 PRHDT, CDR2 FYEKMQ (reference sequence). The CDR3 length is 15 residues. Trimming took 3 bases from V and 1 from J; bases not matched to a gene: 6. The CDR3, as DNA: TGTGCCAGCAGCTTCGAGGGCGGGAGTTCCTACGAGCAGTACTTC. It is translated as CASSFEGGSSYEQYF.

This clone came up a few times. The CDR3, as DNA: TGTGCCAGCAGCTATCGGACAGCTAATTCACCCCTCCACTTT. It translates to CASSYRTANSPLHF. The chain uses TRBV7-9 and TRBJ1-6; a weak D match, TRBD1 (6 bases). The V end was cut by 4 bases, the J end by 6 bases, with 10 bases between. Germline assignment: CDR1 SEHNR and CDR2 FQNEAQ (reference sequence). CDR3 size: 14 residues. The whole variable domain, filled in from reference TRBV7-9 and TRBJ1-6, reads DTGVSQNPRHKITKRGQNVTFRCDPISEHNRLYWYRQTLGQGPEFLTYFQNEAQLEKSRLLSDRFSAERPKGSFSTLEIQRTEQGDSAMYLCASSYRTANSPLHFGNGTRLTVT.

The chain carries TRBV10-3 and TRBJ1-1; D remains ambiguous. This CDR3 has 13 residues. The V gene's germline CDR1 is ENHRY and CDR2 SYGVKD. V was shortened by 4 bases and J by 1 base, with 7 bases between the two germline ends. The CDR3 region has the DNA TGTGCCATCAGTGGAGGGTCGAACACTGAAGCTTTCTTT. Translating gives CAISGGSNTEAFF.

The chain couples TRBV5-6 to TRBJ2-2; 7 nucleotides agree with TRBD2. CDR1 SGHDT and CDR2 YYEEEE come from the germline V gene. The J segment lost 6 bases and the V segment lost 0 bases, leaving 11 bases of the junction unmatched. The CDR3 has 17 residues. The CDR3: CASSLGPPAGSAGELFF. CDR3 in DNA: TGTGCCAGCAGCTTGGGCCCCCCAGCGGGAAGCGCCGGGGAGCTGTTTTTT.

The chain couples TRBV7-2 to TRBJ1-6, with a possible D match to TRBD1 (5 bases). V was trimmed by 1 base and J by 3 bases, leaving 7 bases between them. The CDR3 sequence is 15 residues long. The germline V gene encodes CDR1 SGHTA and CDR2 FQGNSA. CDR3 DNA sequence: TGTGCCAGCAGCTTAGGAACAGGCTATAATTCACCCCTCCACTTT. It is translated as CASSLGTGYNSPLHF.

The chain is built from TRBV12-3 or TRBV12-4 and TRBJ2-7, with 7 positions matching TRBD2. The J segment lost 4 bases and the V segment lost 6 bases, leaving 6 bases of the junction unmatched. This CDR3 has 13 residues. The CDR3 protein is CASSPGTMYEQYF. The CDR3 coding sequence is TGTGCCAGCAGCCCCGGGACTATGTACGAGCAGTACTTC.

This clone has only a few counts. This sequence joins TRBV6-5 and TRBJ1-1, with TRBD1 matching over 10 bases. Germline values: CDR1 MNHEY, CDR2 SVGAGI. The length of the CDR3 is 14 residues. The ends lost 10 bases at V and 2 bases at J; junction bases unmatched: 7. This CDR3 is CATKDRGLNTEAFF. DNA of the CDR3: TGTGCCACCAAAGACAGGGGGCTAAACACTGAAGCTTTCTTT.

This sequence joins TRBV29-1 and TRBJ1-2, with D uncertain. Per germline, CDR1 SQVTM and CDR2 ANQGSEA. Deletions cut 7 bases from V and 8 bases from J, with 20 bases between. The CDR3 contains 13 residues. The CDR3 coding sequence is TGCAGCGGGGGAATTTCAGCGGCCAGCGGCTACACCTTC. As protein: CSGGISAASGYTF.